This TCR beta chain was retrieved from a study of early T cells in non-severe SARS-CoV-2 infection. Study results and limitations: Database matching using VDJdb favored anti-spike CD8 responses, with private and CD4 specificities left missing.

This clonotype was recorded at least ten times. The antigen is undetermined. The CDR3 has 16 amino acids. Germline trimming cut 2 bases from V and 3 bases from J; bases unmatched to any gene: 10. Germline V CDR1 and CDR2: LGHDT, YNNKEL (reference sequence). MiXCR, run by TCRdb on the 5' RACE reads, gives a single entry per CDR3 protein. The sample records 25,000 to 30,000 distinct CDR3 sequences, less than 4.5% being singletons. The chain recombines TRBV3-1 with TRBJ2-7, with 7 bases matching TRBD1. Sequenced sample: whole blood. This clonotype was obtained from an adult who was a healthcare worker with PCR-confirmed SARS-CoV-2 infection or an uninfected control (not recorded which). CDR3 protein: CASSQYPGQLHYEQYV. In DNA form, the CDR3 reads TGTGCCAGCAGCCAATATCCGGGACAGCTTCACTACGAGCAGTACGTC.